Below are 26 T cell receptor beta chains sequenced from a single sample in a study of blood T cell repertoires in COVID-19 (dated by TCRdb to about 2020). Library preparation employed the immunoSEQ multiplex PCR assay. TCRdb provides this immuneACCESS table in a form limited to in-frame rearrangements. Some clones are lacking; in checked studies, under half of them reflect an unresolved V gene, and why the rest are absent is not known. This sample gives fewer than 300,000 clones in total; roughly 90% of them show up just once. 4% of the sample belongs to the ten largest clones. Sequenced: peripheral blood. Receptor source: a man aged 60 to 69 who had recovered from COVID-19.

The CDR3, as DNA: TGCGCCAGCAAACCTCTAGCGGGGGTCTACAATGAGCAGTTCTTC. Translating it yields CASKPLAGVYNEQFF. The V gene is TRBV5-1, the J gene TRBJ2-1, with TRBD2 identical over 10 bases. CDR1 is SGHRS, CDR2 YFSETQ, per germline. There are 15 residues in the CDR3. V lost 6 bases and J lost 3; bases outside the gene matches: 6. The whole variable domain, filled in from reference TRBV5-1 and TRBJ2-1, reads KAGVTQTPRYLIKTRGQQVTLSCSPISGHRSVSWYQQTPGQGLQFLFEYFSETQRNKGNFPGRFSGRQFSNSRSEMNVSTLELGDSALYLCASKPLAGVYNEQFFGPGTRLTVL.

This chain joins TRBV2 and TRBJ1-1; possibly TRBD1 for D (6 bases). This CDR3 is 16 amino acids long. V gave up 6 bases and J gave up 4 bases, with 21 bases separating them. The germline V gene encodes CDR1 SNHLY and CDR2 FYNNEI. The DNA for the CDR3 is TGTGCCAGCAGCGAAAGACAGCTTAGGGGGGGCACTGAAGCTTTCTTT. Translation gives CASSERQLRGGTEAFF.

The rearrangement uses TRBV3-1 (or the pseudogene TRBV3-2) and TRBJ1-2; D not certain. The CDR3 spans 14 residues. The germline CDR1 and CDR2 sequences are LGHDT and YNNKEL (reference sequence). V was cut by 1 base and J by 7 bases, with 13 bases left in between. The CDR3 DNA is TGTGCCAGCAGCCAAGGTCGGAGAGACGCTGGCTACACCTTC. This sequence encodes CASSQGRRDAGYTF.

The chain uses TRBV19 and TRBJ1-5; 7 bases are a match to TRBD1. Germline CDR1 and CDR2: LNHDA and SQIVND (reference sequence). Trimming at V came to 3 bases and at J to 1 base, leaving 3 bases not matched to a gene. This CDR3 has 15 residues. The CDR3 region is CASSMKGASNQPQHF. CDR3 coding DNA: TGTGCCAGTAGTATGAAGGGGGCGAGCAATCAGCCCCAGCATTTT.

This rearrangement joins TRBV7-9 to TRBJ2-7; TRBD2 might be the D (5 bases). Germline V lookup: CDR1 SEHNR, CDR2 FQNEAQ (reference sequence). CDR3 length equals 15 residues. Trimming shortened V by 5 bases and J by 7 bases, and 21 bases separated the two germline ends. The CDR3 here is CASSAEGVSRTEQYF. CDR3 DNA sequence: TGTGCCAGCAGCGCAGAGGGCGTTAGCAGGACGGAGCAGTACTTC.

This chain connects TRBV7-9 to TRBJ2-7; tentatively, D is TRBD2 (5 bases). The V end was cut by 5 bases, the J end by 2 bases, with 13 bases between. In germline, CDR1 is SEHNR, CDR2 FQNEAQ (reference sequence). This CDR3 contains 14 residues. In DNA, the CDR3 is TGTGCCAGCAGCGTCGGAGGAGTAGCCTACGAGCAGTACTTC. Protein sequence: CASSVGGVAYEQYF.

The CDR3 bases are TGTGCCAGCAGCTTAGGGGAGGAAGTTGGAAGCCACTACGAGCAGTACTTC. This translates into CASSLGEEVGSHYEQYF. The chain uses TRBV7-9 and TRBJ2-7; D perhaps matches TRBD2 (6 bases). The CDR3 sequence is 17 residues long. Germline assignment: CDR1 SEHNR and CDR2 FQNEAQ (reference sequence). V lost 1 base, J lost 3 bases, and 19 bases lay in between.

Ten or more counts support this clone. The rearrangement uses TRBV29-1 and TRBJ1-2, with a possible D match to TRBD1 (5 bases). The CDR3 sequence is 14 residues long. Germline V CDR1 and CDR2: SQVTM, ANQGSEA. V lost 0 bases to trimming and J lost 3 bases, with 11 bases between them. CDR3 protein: CSVEDPGDYYGYTF. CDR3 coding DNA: TGCAGCGTTGAAGATCCCGGGGACTACTATGGCTACACCTTC.

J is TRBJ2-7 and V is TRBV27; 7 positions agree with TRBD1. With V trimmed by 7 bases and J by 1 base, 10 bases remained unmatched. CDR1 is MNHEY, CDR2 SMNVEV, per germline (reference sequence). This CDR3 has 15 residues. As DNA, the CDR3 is TGTGCCAGCAAAGCCACAGGGGCTGGATCCTACGAGCAGTACTTC. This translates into CASKATGAGSYEQYF.

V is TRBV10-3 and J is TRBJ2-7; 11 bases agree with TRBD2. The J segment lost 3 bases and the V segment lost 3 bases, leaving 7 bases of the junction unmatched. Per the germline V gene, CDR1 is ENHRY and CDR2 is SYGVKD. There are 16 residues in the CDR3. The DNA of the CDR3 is TGTGCCATCAGTGAAACTCTAGCGGGGGGAATCTACGAGCAGTACTTC. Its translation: CAISETLAGGIYEQYF.

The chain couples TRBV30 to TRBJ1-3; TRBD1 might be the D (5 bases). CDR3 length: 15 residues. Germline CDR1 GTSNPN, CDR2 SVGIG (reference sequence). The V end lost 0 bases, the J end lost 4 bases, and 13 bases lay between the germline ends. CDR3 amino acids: CAWSVQEGVGNTIYF. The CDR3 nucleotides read TGTGCCTGGAGTGTACAGGAGGGTGTGGGAAACACCATATATTTT.

The CDR3 coding sequence is TGTGCCAGCAGGTCCCAAGTGGGGGCAGTGAACAATCAGCCCCAGCATTTT. Amino acid sequence: CASRSQVGAVNNQPQHF. This rearrangement joins TRBV7-2 to TRBJ1-5, with a weak D call TRBD1 (6 bases). Germline V gene lookup returns CDR1 SGHTA and CDR2 FQGNSA. V was trimmed by 6 bases and J by 3 bases, leaving 21 bases between them. The CDR3 runs 17 residues.

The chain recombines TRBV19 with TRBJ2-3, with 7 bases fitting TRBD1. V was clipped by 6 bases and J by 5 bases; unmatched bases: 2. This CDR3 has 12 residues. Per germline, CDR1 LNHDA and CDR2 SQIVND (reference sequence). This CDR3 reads CASRTGQDTQYF. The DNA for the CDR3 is TGTGCCAGTAGGACAGGGCAAGATACGCAGTATTTT.

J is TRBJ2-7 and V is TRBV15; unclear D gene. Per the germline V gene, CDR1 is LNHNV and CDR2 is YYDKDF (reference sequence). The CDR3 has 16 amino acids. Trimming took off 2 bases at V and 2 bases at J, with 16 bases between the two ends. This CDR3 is CATSRRLSDQAYEQYF. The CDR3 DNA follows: TGTGCCACCAGCAGAAGGTTAAGTGACCAGGCCTACGAGCAGTACTTC.

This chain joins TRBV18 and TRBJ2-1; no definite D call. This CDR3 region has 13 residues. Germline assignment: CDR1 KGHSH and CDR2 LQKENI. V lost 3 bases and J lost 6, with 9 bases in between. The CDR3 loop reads CASSPLYSNEQFF. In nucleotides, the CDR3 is TGTGCCAGCTCACCCCTGTACTCCAATGAGCAGTTCTTC.

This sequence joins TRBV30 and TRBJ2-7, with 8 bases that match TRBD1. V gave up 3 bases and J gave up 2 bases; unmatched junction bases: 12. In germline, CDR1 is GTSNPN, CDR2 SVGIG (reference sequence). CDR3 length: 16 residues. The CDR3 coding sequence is TGTGCCTGGAGCGCCCTCACAGGGGGTATTCCCTACGAGCAGTACTTC. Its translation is CAWSALTGGIPYEQYF.

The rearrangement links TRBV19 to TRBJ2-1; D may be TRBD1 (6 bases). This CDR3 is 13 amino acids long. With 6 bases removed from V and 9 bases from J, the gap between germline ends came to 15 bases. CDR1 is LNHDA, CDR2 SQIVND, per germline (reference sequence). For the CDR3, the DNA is TGTGCCAGTAGGTTAACAGGGTCGGGTGAGCAGTTCTTC. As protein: CASRLTGSGEQFF.

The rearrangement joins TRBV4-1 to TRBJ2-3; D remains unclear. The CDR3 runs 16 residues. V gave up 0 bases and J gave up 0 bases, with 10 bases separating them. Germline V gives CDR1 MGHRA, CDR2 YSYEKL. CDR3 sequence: CASSQDTALSTDTQYF. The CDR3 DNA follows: TGCGCCAGCAGCCAAGATACAGCCCTTAGCACAGATACGCAGTATTTT.

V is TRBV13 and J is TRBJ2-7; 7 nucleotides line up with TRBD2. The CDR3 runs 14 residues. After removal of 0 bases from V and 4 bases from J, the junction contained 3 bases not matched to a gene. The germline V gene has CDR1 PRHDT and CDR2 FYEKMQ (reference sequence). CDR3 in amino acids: CASSLGVAGYEQYF. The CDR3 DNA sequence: TGTGCCAGCAGCTTAGGTGTAGCGGGTTACGAGCAGTACTTC.

The CDR3 DNA is TGTGCCATCAGTGAAACAGGGGGCACGAATTCACCCCTCCACTTT. Its translation is CAISETGGTNSPLHF. J is TRBJ1-6 and V is TRBV10-3, with 9 bases identical to TRBD1. The trim removed 3 bases at V and 7 bases at J, leaving 4 bases unmatched. Germline CDR1 ENHRY, CDR2 SYGVKD. The CDR3 contains 15 residues.

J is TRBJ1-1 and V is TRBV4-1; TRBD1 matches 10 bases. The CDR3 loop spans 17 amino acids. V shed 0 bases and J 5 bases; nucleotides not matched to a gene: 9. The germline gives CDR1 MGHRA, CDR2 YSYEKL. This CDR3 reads CASSQELDRGLGTEAFF. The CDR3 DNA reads TGCGCCAGCAGCCAAGAGTTAGACAGGGGGCTGGGGACTGAAGCTTTCTTT.

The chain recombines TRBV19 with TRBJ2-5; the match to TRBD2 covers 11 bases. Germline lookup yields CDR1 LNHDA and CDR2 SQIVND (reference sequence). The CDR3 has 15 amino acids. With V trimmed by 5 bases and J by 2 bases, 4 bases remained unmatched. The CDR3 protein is CASSVSGGGQETQYF. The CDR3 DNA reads TGTGCCAGTAGTGTTAGCGGGGGGGGGCAAGAGACCCAGTACTTC.

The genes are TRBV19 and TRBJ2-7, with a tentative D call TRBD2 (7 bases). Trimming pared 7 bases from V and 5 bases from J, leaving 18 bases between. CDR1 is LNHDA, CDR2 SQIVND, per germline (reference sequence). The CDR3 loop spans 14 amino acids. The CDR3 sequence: CASKTKGGADEQYF. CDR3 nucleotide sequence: TGTGCCAGTAAGACTAAGGGGGGGGCTGACGAGCAGTACTTC.

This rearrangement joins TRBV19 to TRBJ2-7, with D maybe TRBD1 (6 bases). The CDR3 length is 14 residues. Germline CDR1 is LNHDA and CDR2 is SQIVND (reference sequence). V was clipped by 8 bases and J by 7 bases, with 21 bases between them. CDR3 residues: CASQNRDNLGEQYF. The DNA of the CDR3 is TGTGCCAGTCAAAACAGGGATAACCTGGGGGAGCAGTACTTC. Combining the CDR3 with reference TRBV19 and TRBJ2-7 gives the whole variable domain DGGITQSPKYLFRKEGQNVTLSCEQNLNHDAMYWYRQDPGQGLRLIYYSQIVNDFQKGDIAEGYSVSREKKESFPLTVTSAQKNPTAFYLCASQNRDNLGEQYFGPGTRLTVT.

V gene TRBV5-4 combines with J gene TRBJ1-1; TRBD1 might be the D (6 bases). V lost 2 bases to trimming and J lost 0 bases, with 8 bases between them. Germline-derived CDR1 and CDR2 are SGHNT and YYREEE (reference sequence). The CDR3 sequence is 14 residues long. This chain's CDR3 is CASSFGQLNTEAFF. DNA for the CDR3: TGTGCCAGCAGCTTTGGACAGCTGAACACTGAAGCTTTCTTT.

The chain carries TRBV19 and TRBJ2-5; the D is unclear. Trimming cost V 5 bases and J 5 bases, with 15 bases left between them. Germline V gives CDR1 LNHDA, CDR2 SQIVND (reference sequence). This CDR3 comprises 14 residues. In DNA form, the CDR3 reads TGTGCCAGTAGTGCCACCCCGACTTGGGAGACCCAGTACTTC. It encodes CASSATPTWETQYF.